The 9 T cell receptor beta chains below all came from one sample that was sequenced in a study of T cells in Graves' hyperthyroidism and ophthalmopathy. Amplification of TCR beta CDR3 regions was performed using RNA transcripts as template. Primed by the HTBI set, a first-round RT-PCR was run on the TCR CDR3. TCRdb re-analysed the multiplex PCR reads in MiXCR, keeping a single row per CDR3 protein. The table shows nearly 750,000 distinct CDR3 sequences, with around 40% occurring only once. The sequenced sample was blood. All receptors come from a woman in her thirties or forties with Graves' hyperthyroidism.

A note on this clonotype: A much larger clone differs by one base, so this may be a read error. The chain employs TRBV7-7 and TRBJ2-2; D is undetermined. This CDR3 is 13 amino acids long. The germline V gene has CDR1 SSHAT and CDR2 FNYEAQ (reference sequence). Written as DNA, the CDR3 is TGTGCTGGCCGCTATAAGGACACCGGGGAGCTGTTTTTT. Translated: CAGRYKDTGELFF.

On this clonotype: A much bigger clone sits one base away, suggesting this may be a read error. The V call is TRBV12-3 or TRBV12-4, the J call TRBJ1-2; D is uncertain. The CDR3 is made up of 15 amino acids. Deletions cut 8 bases from V and 3 bases from J, with 19 bases between. The CDR3 is CASGPFSTSDYGYTF. The DNA for the CDR3 is TGTGCCAGCGGTCCTTTCAGCACATCGGACTATGGCTACACCTTC.

Comment on this clonotype: Germline is not matched at one junction end, which may reflect a read error. This chain connects TRBV10-3 to TRBJ2-7; 7 bases match TRBD1. The CDR3 length is 14 residues. CDR1 ENHRY and CDR2 SYGVKD come from the germline V gene. CDR3 DNA sequence: TGTGCCAGCAGTCCCGGGACAGATATCTACGAGCAGTACTTC. This encodes CASSPGTDIYEQYF.

In regard to this clonotype: Because it lacks the conserved phenylalanine or tryptophan at the end, this CDR3 is likely a read error. No DNA is shown, since the ends of the CDR3 on it are uncertain; the CDR3 is the one TCRdb lists. The chain couples TRBV19 to TRBJ1-3. Germline V gene data show CDR1 as LNHDA and CDR2 as SQIVND (reference sequence). The CDR3 spans 9 residues, counting both ends. The CDR3 protein is CASIAVAGT.

This chain joins TRBV10-3 and TRBJ1-6; D remains unclear. V lost 6 bases, J lost 9 bases, and 9 bases lay in between. This CDR3 region has 12 residues. The V gene's germline CDR1 is ENHRY and CDR2 SYGVKD. The CDR3 loop reads CAIRGGSSPLHF. The DNA of the CDR3 is TGTGCCATCAGGGGAGGGAGTTCACCCCTCCACTTT.

The chain joins TRBV29-1 to TRBJ1-1; 7 bases are shared with TRBD1. The trim removed 6 bases at V and 1 base at J, leaving 8 bases unmatched. CDR1 SQVTM and CDR2 ANQGSEA come from the germline V gene. The CDR3 sequence is 14 residues long. This CDR3 is CSVNRWTGNTEAFF. In DNA form, the CDR3 reads TGCAGCGTCAACAGATGGACAGGGAACACTGAAGCTTTCTTT.

CDR3 sequence reads: CASSETGRAFF. Here the CDR3 DNA reads TGTGCCAGCAGTGAGACAGGGCGGGCTTTCTTT. The rearrangement uses TRBV2 and TRBJ1-1, with 7 bases identical to TRBD1. The V and J ends lost 3 bases and 11 bases, in that order; junction bases with no gene match: 3. This CDR3 spans 11 amino acids. The V gene's germline CDR1 is SNHLY and CDR2 FYNNEI.

The chain has TRBV29-1 and TRBJ1-1, with D unresolved. CDR1 and CDR2 (germline): SQVTM, ANQGSEA. This CDR3 comprises 14 residues. V was trimmed by 3 bases and J by 3 bases, leaving 14 bases between them. CDR3: CSVDGVVADTEAFF. In DNA, the CDR3 is TGCAGCGTTGATGGGGTCGTAGCTGACACTGAAGCTTTCTTT.

The chain is built from TRBV5-1 and TRBJ2-7; 7 nucleotides match TRBD2. This CDR3 contains 14 residues. Germline V lookup: CDR1 SGHRS, CDR2 YFSETQ. V shed 4 bases, J shed 7 bases, and the junction held 11 bases outside the gene matches. The CDR3 spells CASSLAALTNEQYF. In DNA form, the CDR3 reads TGCGCCAGCAGCCTAGCGGCATTGACCAATGAGCAGTACTTC.